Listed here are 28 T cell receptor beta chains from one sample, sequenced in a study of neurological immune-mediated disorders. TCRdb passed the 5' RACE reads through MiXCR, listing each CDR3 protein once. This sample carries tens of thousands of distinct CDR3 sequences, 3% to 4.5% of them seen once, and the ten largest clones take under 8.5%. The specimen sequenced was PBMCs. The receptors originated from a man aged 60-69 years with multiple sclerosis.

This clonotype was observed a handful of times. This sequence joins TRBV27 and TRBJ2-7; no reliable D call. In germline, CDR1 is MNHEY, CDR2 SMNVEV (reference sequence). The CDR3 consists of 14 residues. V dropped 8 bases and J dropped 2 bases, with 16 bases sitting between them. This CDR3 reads CASDPRVFAYEQYF. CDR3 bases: TGTGCCAGCGACCCTCGGGTTTTTGCCTACGAGCAGTACTTC.

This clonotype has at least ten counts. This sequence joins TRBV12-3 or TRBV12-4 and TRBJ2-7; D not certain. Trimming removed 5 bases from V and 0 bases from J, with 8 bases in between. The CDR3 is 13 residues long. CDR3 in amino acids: CASSLQSSYEQYF. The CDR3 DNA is TGTGCCAGCAGTCTACAGAGCTCCTACGAGCAGTACTTC.

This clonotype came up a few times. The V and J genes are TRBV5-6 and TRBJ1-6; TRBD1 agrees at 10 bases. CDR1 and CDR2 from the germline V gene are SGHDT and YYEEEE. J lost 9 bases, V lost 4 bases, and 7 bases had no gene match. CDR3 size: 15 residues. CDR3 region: CASSVRDRGSSPLHF. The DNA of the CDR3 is TGTGCCAGCAGCGTCCGGGACAGGGGATCTTCACCCCTCCACTTT. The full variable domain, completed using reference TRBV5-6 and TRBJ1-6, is DAGVTQSPTHLIKTRGQQVTLRCSPKSGHDTVSWYQQALGQGPQFIFQYYEEEERQRGNFPDRFSGHQFPNYSSELNVNALLLGDSALYLCASSVRDRGSSPLHFGNGTRLTVT.

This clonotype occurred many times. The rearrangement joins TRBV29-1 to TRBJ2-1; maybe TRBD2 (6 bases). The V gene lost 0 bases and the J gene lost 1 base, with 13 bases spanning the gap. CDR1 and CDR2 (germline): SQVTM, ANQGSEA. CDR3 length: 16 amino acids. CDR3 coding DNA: TGCAGCGTTGAAGATCCCCTAGCGCAGTCCTACAATGAGCAGTTCTTC. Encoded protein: CSVEDPLAQSYNEQFF.

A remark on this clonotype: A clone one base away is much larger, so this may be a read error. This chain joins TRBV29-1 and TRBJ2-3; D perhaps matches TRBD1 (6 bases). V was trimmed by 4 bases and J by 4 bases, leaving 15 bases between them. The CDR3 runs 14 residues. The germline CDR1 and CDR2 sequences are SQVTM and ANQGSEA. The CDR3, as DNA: TGCAGCGTTGCCCTGGGGGCCAGGGCAGATACGCAGTATTTT. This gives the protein CSVALGARADTQYF.

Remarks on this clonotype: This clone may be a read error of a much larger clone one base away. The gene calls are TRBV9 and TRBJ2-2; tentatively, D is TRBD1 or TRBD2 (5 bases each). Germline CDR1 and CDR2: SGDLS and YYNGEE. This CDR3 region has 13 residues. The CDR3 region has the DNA TGTGCCAGCAGCGTTACTCCTCTCGGGGCGCTGTTTTTT. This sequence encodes CASSVTPLGALFF.

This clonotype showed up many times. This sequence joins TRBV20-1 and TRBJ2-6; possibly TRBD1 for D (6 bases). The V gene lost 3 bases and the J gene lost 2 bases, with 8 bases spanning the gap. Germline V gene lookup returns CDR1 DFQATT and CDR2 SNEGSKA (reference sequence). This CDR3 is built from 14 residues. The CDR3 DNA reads TGCAGTGCTAGGCCAGGGGCTGGGGCCAACGTCCTGACTTTC. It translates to CSARPGAGANVLTF.

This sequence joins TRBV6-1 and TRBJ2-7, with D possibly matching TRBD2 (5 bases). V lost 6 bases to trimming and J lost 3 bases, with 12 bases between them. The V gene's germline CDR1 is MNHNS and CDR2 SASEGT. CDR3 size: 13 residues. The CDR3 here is CASRKRAGYEQYF. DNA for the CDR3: TGTGCCAGCAGGAAAAGGGCGGGCTACGAGCAGTACTTC.

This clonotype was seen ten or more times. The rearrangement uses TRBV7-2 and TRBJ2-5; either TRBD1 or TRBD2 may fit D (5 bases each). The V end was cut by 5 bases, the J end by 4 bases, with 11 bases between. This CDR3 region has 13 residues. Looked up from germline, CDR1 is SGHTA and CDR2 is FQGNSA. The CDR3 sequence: CASSAYGGETQYF. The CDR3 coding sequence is TGTGCCAGCAGCGCCTATGGGGGAGAGACCCAGTACTTC. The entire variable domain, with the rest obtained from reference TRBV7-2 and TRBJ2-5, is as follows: GAGVSQSPSNKVTEKGKDVELRCDPISGHTALYWYRQSLGQGLEFLIYFQGNSAPDKSGLPSDRFSAERTGGSVSTLTIQRTQQEDSAVYLCASSAYGGETQYFGPGTRLLVL.

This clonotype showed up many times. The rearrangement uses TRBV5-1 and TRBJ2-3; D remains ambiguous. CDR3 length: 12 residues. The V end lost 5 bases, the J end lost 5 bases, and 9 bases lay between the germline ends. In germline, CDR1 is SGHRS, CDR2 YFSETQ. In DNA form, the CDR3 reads TGCGCCAGCAGAAGACCGGGAGATACGCAGTATTTT. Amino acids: CASRRPGDTQYF.

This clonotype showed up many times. The CDR3 nucleotides are TGCAGCGTTGACTTCGAGCTAGCGGGAGCGAGGGAGACCCAGTACTTC. Amino acid sequence: CSVDFELAGARETQYF. The V and J genes are TRBV29-1 and TRBJ2-5; 10 bases match TRBD2. There are 16 residues in the CDR3. Germline loops: CDR1 SQVTM, CDR2 ANQGSEA. The V gene end was trimmed by 3 bases and the J gene end by 5 bases; junction bases not matched to a gene: 12.

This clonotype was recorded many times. CDR3 DNA sequence: TGTGCCAGCAGTCCACTAGCGGGGGGGCCGGAGCAGTTCTTC. This sequence encodes CASSPLAGGPEQFF. This chain uses TRBV6-5 with TRBJ2-1; 13 bases agree with TRBD2. From germline, CDR1 is MNHEY and CDR2 SVGAGI. V shed 5 bases and J 10 bases; nucleotides not matched to a gene: 5. The CDR3 loop spans 14 amino acids.

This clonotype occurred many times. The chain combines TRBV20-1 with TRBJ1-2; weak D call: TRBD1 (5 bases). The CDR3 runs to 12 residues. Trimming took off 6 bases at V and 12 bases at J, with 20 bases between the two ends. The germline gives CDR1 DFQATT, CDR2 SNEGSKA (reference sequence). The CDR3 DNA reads TGCAGTGCCCCCCGGGGTGGGGCAGGGCACACCTTC. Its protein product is CSAPRGGAGHTF.

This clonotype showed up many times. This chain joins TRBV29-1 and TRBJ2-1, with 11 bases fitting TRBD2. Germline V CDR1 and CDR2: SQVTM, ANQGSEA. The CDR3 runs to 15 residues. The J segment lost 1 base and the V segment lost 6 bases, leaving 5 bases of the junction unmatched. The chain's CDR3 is CSVDSGGVSYNEQFF. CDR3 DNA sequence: TGCAGCGTCGATAGCGGGGGGGTTTCCTACAATGAGCAGTTCTTC.

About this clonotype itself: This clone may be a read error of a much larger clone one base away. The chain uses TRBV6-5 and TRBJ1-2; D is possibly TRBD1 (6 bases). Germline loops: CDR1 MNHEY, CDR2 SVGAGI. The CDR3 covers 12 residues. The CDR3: CDSTNGGHGYTF. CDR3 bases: TGTGACAGCACCAACGGGGGGCACGGCTACACCTTC.

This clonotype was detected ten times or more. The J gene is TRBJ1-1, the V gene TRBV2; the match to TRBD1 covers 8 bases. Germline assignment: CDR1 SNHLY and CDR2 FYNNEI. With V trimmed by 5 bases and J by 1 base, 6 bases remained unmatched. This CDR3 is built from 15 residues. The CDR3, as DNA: TGTGCCAGCAGTTTATGGACAGGGAGGAACACTGAAGCTTTCTTT. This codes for CASSLWTGRNTEAFF.

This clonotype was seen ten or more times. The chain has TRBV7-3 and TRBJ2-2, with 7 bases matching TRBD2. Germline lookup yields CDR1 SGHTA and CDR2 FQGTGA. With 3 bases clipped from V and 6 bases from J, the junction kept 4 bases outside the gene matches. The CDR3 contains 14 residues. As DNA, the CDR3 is TGTGCCAGCAGCTTCGGGGGAGGGGCCGGGGAGCTGTTTTTT. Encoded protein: CASSFGGGAGELFF.

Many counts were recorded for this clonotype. CDR3 residues: CASFQGGGNSYEQYF. CDR3 sequence (DNA): TGCGCCAGCTTCCAAGGGGGAGGAAACTCCTACGAGCAGTACTTC. The chain is built from TRBV5-1 and TRBJ2-7, with D perhaps being TRBD1 or TRBD2 (6 bases each). CDR3 length: 15 residues. V lost 7 bases and J 0 bases, leaving 17 bases between the germline ends. Looked up from germline, CDR1 is SGHRS and CDR2 is YFSETQ. Filled out from reference TRBV5-1 and TRBJ2-7, the complete variable domain reads KAGVTQTPRYLIKTRGQQVTLSCSPISGHRSVSWYQQTPGQGLQFLFEYFSETQRNKGNFPGRFSGRQFSNSRSEMNVSTLELGDSALYLCASFQGGGNSYEQYFGPGTRLTVT.

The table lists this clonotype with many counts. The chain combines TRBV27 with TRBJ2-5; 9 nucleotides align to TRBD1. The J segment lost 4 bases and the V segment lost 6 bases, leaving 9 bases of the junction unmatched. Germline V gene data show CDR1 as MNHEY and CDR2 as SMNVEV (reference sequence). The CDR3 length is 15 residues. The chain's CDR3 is CASSSTGGAGETQYF. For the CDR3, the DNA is TGTGCCAGCAGCAGTACAGGGGGCGCGGGAGAGACCCAGTACTTC.

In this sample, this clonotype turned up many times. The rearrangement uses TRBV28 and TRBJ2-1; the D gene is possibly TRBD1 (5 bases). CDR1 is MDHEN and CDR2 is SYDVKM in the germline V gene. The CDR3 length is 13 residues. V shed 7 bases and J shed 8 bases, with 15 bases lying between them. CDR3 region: CASNPQGTHEQFF. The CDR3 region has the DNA TGTGCCAGCAACCCCCAGGGTACTCATGAGCAGTTCTTC.

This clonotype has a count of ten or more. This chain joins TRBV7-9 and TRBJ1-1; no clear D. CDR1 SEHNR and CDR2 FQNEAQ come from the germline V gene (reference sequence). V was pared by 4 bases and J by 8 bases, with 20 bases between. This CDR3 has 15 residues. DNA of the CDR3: TGTGCCAGCAGCTCTTCCGGATCCTACCAAATCGAAGCTTTCTTT. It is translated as CASSSSGSYQIEAFF.

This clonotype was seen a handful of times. CDR3 in amino acids: CASTSGISYEQYF. Written as DNA, the CDR3 is TGTGCCAGCACTAGCGGTATCTCCTACGAGCAGTACTTC. The chain recombines TRBV6-6 with TRBJ2-7, with 7 bases that match TRBD2. The V gene's germline CDR1 is MNHNY and CDR2 SVGAGI (reference sequence). The CDR3 contains 13 residues. The V segment lost 7 bases and the J segment 0 bases; nucleotides outside the gene matches: 3.

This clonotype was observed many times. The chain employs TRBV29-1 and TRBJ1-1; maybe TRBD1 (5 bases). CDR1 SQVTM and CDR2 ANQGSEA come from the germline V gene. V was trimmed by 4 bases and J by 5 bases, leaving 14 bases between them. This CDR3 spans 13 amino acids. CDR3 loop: CSVGTGANTEAFF. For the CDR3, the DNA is TGCAGCGTTGGCACCGGGGCTAATACTGAAGCTTTCTTT. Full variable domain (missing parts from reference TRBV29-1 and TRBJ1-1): SAVISQKPSRDICQRGTSLTIQCQVDSQVTMMFWYRQQPGQSLTLIATANQGSEATYESGFVIDKFPISRPNLTFSTLTVSNMSPEDSSIYLCSVGTGANTEAFFGQGTRLTVV.

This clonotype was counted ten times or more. Written as DNA, the CDR3 is TGTGCCAGCAGTTTTGACAGGACTAGGGGAGACCAAGAGACCCAGTACTTC. It encodes CASSFDRTRGDQETQYF. The J gene is TRBJ2-5, the V gene TRBV28; D possibly corresponds to TRBD2 (7 bases). CDR3 length: 17 amino acids. Germline V CDR1 and CDR2: MDHEN, SYDVKM. V gave up 3 bases and J gave up 0 bases, with 17 bases separating them.

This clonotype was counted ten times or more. The CDR3 loop is CASSQDPWTRLSSYNEQFF. The CDR3 DNA reads TGTGCCAGCAGCCAAGATCCGTGGACTAGATTAAGCTCCTACAATGAGCAGTTCTTC. The rearrangement links TRBV14 to TRBJ2-1, with TRBD2 matching 7 bases. Germline V gene sequence: CDR1 SGHDN, CDR2 FVKESK. The CDR3 runs to 19 residues. V was pared by 0 bases and J by 0 bases, with 11 bases of the junction left unmatched.

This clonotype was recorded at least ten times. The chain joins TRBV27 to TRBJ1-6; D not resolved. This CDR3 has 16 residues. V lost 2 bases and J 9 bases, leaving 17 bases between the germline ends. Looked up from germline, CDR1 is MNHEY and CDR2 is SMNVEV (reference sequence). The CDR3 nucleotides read TGTGCCAGCAGTTTAACGCCAGGACCAAGTGGTTCACCCCTCCACTTT. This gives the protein CASSLTPGPSGSPLHF.

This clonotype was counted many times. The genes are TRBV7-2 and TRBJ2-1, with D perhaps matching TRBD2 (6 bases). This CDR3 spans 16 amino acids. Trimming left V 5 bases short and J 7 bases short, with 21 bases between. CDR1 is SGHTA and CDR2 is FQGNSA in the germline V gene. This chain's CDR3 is CASSPRTTQARNEQFF. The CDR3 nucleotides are TGTGCCAGCAGCCCACGGACTACCCAAGCGAGGAATGAGCAGTTCTTC.

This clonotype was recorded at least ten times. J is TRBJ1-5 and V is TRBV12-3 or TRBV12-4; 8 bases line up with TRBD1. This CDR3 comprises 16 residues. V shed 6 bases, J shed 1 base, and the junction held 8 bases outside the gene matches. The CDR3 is CASRVTGGRSNQPQHF. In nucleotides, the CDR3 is TGTGCCAGCAGGGTAACAGGGGGAAGAAGCAATCAGCCCCAGCATTTT.